In this sample, the clone carrying this T cell receptor (beta chain) turned up a few times. What it binds is not known. TCRdb re-called the 5' RACE reads through MiXCR, storing one row per CDR3 protein. This sample carries approximately 250,000 distinct CDR3 sequences, roughly 32% of them seen once, and the ten largest clones take approximately 4.4%. This sample was included in a study of CD8 T cells in ankylosing spondylitis. Regarding the study as a whole: From matched ankylosing spondylitis synovial fluid, disease-linked clones were reportedly recovered at significantly enriched levels. Blood of patients with ankylosing spondylitis appeared to be characterized by a TCR beta motif of eight highly homologous variants.

The CDR3 is 14 residues long. V trimming: 4 bases; J trimming: 4 bases; junction bases outside the gene matches: 5. Germline CDR1 SQVTM, CDR2 ANQGSEA. This TCR derives from a male donor with ankylosing spondylitis or in good health (not recorded which). The sequenced sample consisted of blood, either unsorted or a sorted T cell fraction (not recorded which). V gene TRBV29-1 combines with J gene TRBJ2-1; 9 nucleotides match TRBD2. CDR3 sequence: CSVVRRGGYNEQFF. The CDR3 nucleotides are TGCAGCGTTGTTCGGCGGGGGGGATACAATGAGCAGTTCTTC.